This entry features one T cell receptor (beta chain) sequence. The sample is drawn from a study of blood T cell repertoires in COVID-19. The CDR3 is 15 amino acids. Trimming shortened V by 0 bases and J by 10 bases, and 14 bases separated the two germline ends. The germline V gene has CDR1 SGHKS and CDR2 YYEKEE (reference sequence). Seattle patients were enrolled while actively infected and followed longitudinally. Original methodology: Amplifying reference gene primers gave estimates of nucleated cell counts. Here immunoSEQ multiplex PCR was the method, and the copy in TCRdb shows in-frame clones only, minus some. Clone size and V and J calls were adopted from that table, with D and trimming inferred from the DNA. The sample carries roughly 500,000 clones, 80% to 90% recorded once.

The source of this sequence is a man younger than 35 with COVID-19, enrolled during active disease. Sequenced input: peripheral blood. This chain connects TRBV5-5 to TRBJ1-6, with D possibly TRBD1 on 5 matching bases. The chain's CDR3 is CASSLDWGGSSPLHF. As DNA, the CDR3 is TGTGCCAGCAGCTTGGATTGGGGGGGTAGCTCACCCCTCCACTTT.